The rows below give T cell receptor beta chains drawn from one sample of a study of blood T cell repertoires in COVID-19. Only in-frame clones appear in the TCRdb table, and some are missing; sequencing was by immunoSEQ multiplex PCR. The sample contains 200,000 to 300,000 clones, roughly 90% of which appear only once. The sample taken for sequencing was peripheral blood. The receptors originated from a man aged 25-45 years with active or convalescent COVID-19. Each CDR3 is given with its conserved first and last residue. D genes are given only for firm matches. Expanded clones are given a class, and other clones once, few, many or no size at all.

size | J | D | V | CDR3 | DNA
. | TRBJ1-3 | . | TRBV19 | CASSIDRLSGNTIYF | TGTGCCAGTAGTATAGACAGACTCTCTGGAAACACCATATATTTT
. | TRBJ2-3 | . | TRBV7-2 | CASSVRGLSRDTQYF | TGTGCCAGCAGCGTACGGGGTCTCTCCCGAGATACGCAGTATTTT
. | TRBJ1-2 | . | TRBV6-5 | CASTRWGRGSDGYTF | TGTGCCAGCACTCGGTGGGGCAGGGGTTCGGATGGCTACACCTTC
. | TRBJ2-3 | . | TRBV2 | CASRRRGQLSTDTQYF | TGTGCCAGCAGACGCAGGGGCCAATTAAGCACAGATACGCAGTATTTT
. | TRBJ2-7 | . | TRBV3-1/TRBV3-2 | CASSQDPGLSSALEQYF | TGTGCCAGCAGCCAAGATCCTGGACTTTCTAGCGCGCTGGAGCAGTACTTC
. | TRBJ1-2 | . | TRBV9 | CASSATGTTETPGGYTF | TGTGCCAGCAGCGCGACTGGGACAACCGAAACCCCGGGCGGCTACACCTTC
. | TRBJ2-2 | TRBD2 | TRBV25-1 | CASSPSGGAGTGELFF | TGTGCCAGCAGCCCTAGCGGGGGGGCGGGCACCGGGGAGCTGTTTTTT
. | TRBJ2-1 | TRBD2 | TRBV4-1 | CASSHGWSGGENNEQFF | TGCGCCAGCAGCCATGGCTGGTCGGGAGGCGAGAACAATGAGCAGTTCTTC
. | TRBJ2-2 | . | TRBV5-1 | CASSLQGYTGELFF | TGCGCCAGCAGCTTGCAGGGTTACACCGGGGAGCTGTTTTTT
. | TRBJ2-2 | . | TRBV4-3 | CASSQEGKGQPNTGELFF | TGCGCCAGCAGCCAAGAAGGCAAAGGACAGCCCAACACCGGGGAGCTGTTTTTT
. | TRBJ1-5 | . | TRBV27 | CASSFSGSYSNQPQHF | TGTGCCAGCAGTTTTAGCGGGAGCTATAGCAATCAGCCCCAGCATTTT
. | TRBJ2-7 | TRBD2 | TRBV11-2 | CASGQSGGSSYEQYF | TGTGCCAGCGGCCAGTCCGGGGGGAGCTCCTACGAGCAGTACTTC
. | TRBJ2-5 | . | TRBV4-1 | CASSQADGTKQETQYF | TGCGCCAGCAGCCAAGCAGACGGGACAAAACAAGAGACCCAGTACTTC
. | TRBJ1-5 | TRBD1 | TRBV6-1 | CASSERGQNVQPQHF | TGTGCCAGCAGTGAGCGGGGACAGAACGTTCAGCCCCAGCATTTT
. | TRBJ1-1 | . | TRBV25-1 | CASTKIGKNTEAFF | TGTGCCAGCACTAAGATCGGGAAGAACACTGAAGCTTTCTTT
. | TRBJ1-1 | . | TRBV29-1 | CSAVIGGRRNTEAFF | TGCAGCGCCGTGATCGGGGGGCGACGGAACACTGAAGCTTTCTTT
. | TRBJ2-7 | . | TRBV6-5 | CASSYQDSYEQYF | TGTGCCAGCAGTTACCAGGACAGTTACGAGCAGTACTTC
once | TRBJ2-5 | . | TRBV29-1 | CSGRGFGLRQETQYF | TGCAGCGGACGAGGGTTCGGACTCAGACAAGAGACCCAGTACTTC
. | TRBJ2-3 | . | TRBV9 | CASSVGVSYTDTQYF | TGTGCCAGCAGCGTAGGTGTCTCTTACACAGATACGCAGTATTTT
few | TRBJ2-3 | TRBD2 | TRBV9 | CASSVYERGTSTDTQYF | TGTGCCAGCAGCGTATACGAGCGGGGAACTAGCACAGATACGCAGTATTTT
. | TRBJ2-3 | TRBD2 | TRBV9 | CASSTRLDGSGGTDTQYF | TGTGCCAGCAGCACCCGACTGGACGGTAGCGGGGGCACAGATACGCAGTATTTT
. | TRBJ2-7 | . | TRBV6-5 | CASSQNRVNYEQYF | TGTGCCAGCAGCCAAAACAGGGTAAACTACGAGCAGTACTTC
once | TRBJ2-7 | . | TRBV5-8 | CASSLFSYEQYF | TGTGCCAGCAGCCTTTTCTCCTACGAGCAGTACTTC
. | TRBJ1-4 | TRBD1 | TRBV5-6 | CASSLQTGGRKLFF | TGTGCCAGCAGCTTGCAGACAGGGGGCAGAAAACTGTTTTTT
. | TRBJ1-5 | . | TRBV18 | CASSPGQNQPQHF | TGTGCCAGCTCACCCGGACAGAATCAGCCCCAGCATTTT
few | TRBJ1-1 | . | TRBV7-2 | CASSLGHYTEAFF | TGTGCCAGCAGCTTAGGACACTACACTGAAGCTTTCTTT
few | TRBJ2-5 | TRBD2 | TRBV11-2 | CASSSGLAGGGETQYF | TGTGCCAGCAGCTCAGGACTAGCGGGGGGAGGGGAGACCCAGTACTTC
. | TRBJ1-2 | . | TRBV5-4 | CASSLDGRTSRSYTF | TGTGCCAGCAGCTTGGACGGCAGAACCTCTAGGAGCTACACCTTC
once | TRBJ1-1 | TRBD1 | TRBV11-2 | CASNSRDRRKHEAFF | TGTGCCAGCAACTCCCGGGACAGGAGAAAGCATGAAGCTTTCTTT
. | TRBJ2-5 | TRBD2 | TRBV5-1 | CASSLGLAQETQYF | TGCGCCAGCAGCTTGGGACTAGCGCAAGAGACCCAGTACTTC
. | TRBJ1-1 | . | TRBV7-8 | CASSPGSDGTEAFF | TGTGCCAGCAGCCCAGGGTCCGACGGGACTGAAGCTTTCTTT
. | TRBJ1-4 | TRBD1 | TRBV4-2 | CASSHDQTGSNEKLFF | TGTGCCAGCAGCCATGACCAGACAGGGTCTAATGAAAAACTGTTTTTT
. | TRBJ1-1 | . | TRBV27 | CASSLSRVNTEAFF | TGTGCCAGCAGTTTATCCAGGGTGAACACTGAAGCTTTCTTT
. | TRBJ2-3 | . | TRBV7-2 | CASSRAGVASARTQYF | TGTGCCAGCAGCCGGGCTGGGGTAGCGTCCGCCCGTACGCAGTATTTT
few | TRBJ1-6 | . | TRBV6-6 | CASLDGSSYNSPLHF | TGTGCCAGTCTGGACGGGAGCTCCTATAATTCACCCCTCCACTTT
. | TRBJ1-3 | . | TRBV9 | CASSVAGSGNTIYF | TGTGCCAGCAGCGTAGCAGGGTCTGGAAACACCATATATTTT
. | TRBJ2-2 | . | TRBV4-1 | CASSQEDYTGELFF | TGCGCCAGCAGCCAAGAGGACTACACCGGGGAGCTGTTTTTT
. | TRBJ1-6 | . | TRBV2 | CASSDGTITSPLHF | TGTGCCAGCAGTGATGGGACAATTACTTCACCCCTCCACTTT
. | TRBJ2-7 | TRBD1 | TRBV7-9 | CASSHPDRGRYEQYF | TGTGCCAGCAGCCACCCAGACAGGGGGCGGTACGAGCAGTACTTC
. | TRBJ2-3 | TRBD1 | TRBV11-2 | CASSLFEDRARDTQYF | TGTGCCAGCAGCTTGTTCGAGGACAGGGCGAGAGATACGCAGTATTTT
. | TRBJ2-5 | TRBD2 | TRBV5-4 | CASSFRTSGDLETQYF | TGTGCCAGCAGCTTCCGGACTAGCGGGGACCTAGAGACCCAGTACTTC
. | TRBJ1-1 | TRBD1 | TRBV4-3 | CASSQYRDRDIEAFF | TGCGCCAGCAGCCAGTACCGGGACAGGGATATAGAAGCTTTCTTT
. | TRBJ1-1 | . | TRBV10-2 | CASSVSGNTEAFF | TGCGCCAGCAGTGTTTCGGGTAACACTGAAGCTTTCTTT
. | TRBJ2-7 | TRBD2 | TRBV3-1/TRBV3-2 | CASSQTSGGFYEQYF | TGTGCCAGCAGCCAGACTAGCGGGGGTTTTTACGAGCAGTACTTC
few | TRBJ2-7 | . | TRBV9 | CASSVDETASYEQYF | TGTGCCAGCAGCGTAGATGAGACTGCCTCCTACGAGCAGTACTTC
. | TRBJ1-3 | . | TRBV5-1 | CASSFTSSGDTIYF | TGCGCCAGCAGCTTTACGTCCAGTGGTGACACCATATATTTT
once | TRBJ2-7 | TRBD2 | TRBV19 | CASSRGVQYEQYF | TGTGCCAGTAGTCGGGGGGTTCAATACGAGCAGTACTTC
once | TRBJ1-2 | TRBD1 | TRBV4-3 | CASSQTRQGSKYGYTF | TGCGCCAGCAGCCAGACCCGACAGGGAAGTAAATATGGCTACACCTTC
. | TRBJ2-5 | TRBD1 | TRBV11-2 | CASSERDRGYTYQETQYF | TGTGCCAGCAGCGAGCGGGACAGGGGATATACCTACCAAGAGACCCAGTACTTC
. | TRBJ1-6 | . | TRBV4-2 | CASSQEINGGDYNSPLHF | TGTGCCAGCAGCCAAGAAATCAACGGAGGCGATTATAATTCACCCCTCCACTTT
. | TRBJ1-5 | . | TRBV7-2 | CASSLEGGREQPQHF | TGTGCCAGCAGCTTAGAGGGAGGGCGGGAGCAGCCCCAGCATTTT
. | TRBJ1-2 | TRBD1 | TRBV5-1 | CASSWGQGRDGYTF | TGCGCCAGCAGCTGGGGACAGGGGAGGGATGGCTACACCTTC
large | TRBJ2-3 | . | TRBV4-2 | CASSRVLGLTDTQYF | TGTGCCAGCAGCCGAGTACTAGGGCTTACAGATACGCAGTATTTT
. | TRBJ1-2 | . | TRBV24-1 | CASGVEYGYTF | TGTGCCTCGGGGGTTGAGTATGGCTACACCTTC
. | TRBJ2-3 | TRBD2 | TRBV29-1 | CSVAGGAGGTDTQYF | TGCAGCGTTGCGGGGGGTGCGGGAGGCACAGATACGCAGTATTTT
. | TRBJ1-3 | . | TRBV4-2 | CASSPSVGGESGNTIYF | TGTGCCAGCAGCCCCTCTGTTGGGGGGGAGTCTGGAAACACCATATATTTT
few | TRBJ1-2 | . | TRBV10-2 | CASSESVAAGYGYTF | TGCGCCAGCAGTGAGTCGGTGGCAGCGGGCTATGGCTACACCTTC
. | TRBJ1-2 | . | TRBV7-9 | CASSIGIEYGYTF | TGTGCCAGCAGCATCGGGATCGAGTATGGCTACACCTTC